This TCR beta chain comes out of a study of blood T cell repertoires in COVID-19. Study summary: Samples representing acute and convalescent COVID-19 were sourced from the United States, Italy and Spain.

Repertoires were generated with immunoSEQ multiplex PCR, while TCRdb's copy carries only in-frame clones and drops some. The table shows 110,000 to 150,000 clones, with 84% occurring only once. The CDR3 extends over 12 amino acids. The V end was cut by 3 bases, the J end by 4 bases, with 6 bases between. Germline assignment: CDR1 SEHNR and CDR2 FQNEAQ (reference sequence). Sequencing used peripheral blood. This sequence joins TRBV7-9 and TRBJ1-1; D remains unclear. The source of this sequence is a man in his sixties with active or convalescent COVID-19. CDR3 amino acids: CASSFYSTEAFF. The CDR3 DNA is TGTGCCAGCAGCTTCTACTCCACTGAAGCTTTCTTT.